This passage covers 10 T cell receptor beta chains from one sample sequenced in a study of cytomegalovirus exposure and HLA in healthy donors. Use of 60 Vbeta and 13 Jbeta primers characterized the PCR. Libraries were prepared by immunoSEQ multiplex PCR; TCRdb keeps only in-frame clonotypes and omits some of them. Of about 150,000 clones in the sample, over 65% were seen once. The sample consisted of PBMCs. The receptors were sampled from a man in his forties in good health and CMV-seronegative.

The chain couples TRBV4-2 to TRBJ1-1, with TRBD1 as a possible D gene (5 bases). CDR1 LGHNA and CDR2 YNFKEQ come from the germline V gene. V was cut by 1 base and J by 4 bases, with 10 bases left in between. This CDR3 has 14 amino acids. CDR3 sequence: CASSQAGGLTEAFF. CDR3 DNA sequence: TGTGCCAGCAGCCAAGCCGGGGGACTCACTGAAGCTTTCTTT.

The J gene is TRBJ1-3, the V gene TRBV11-2; unclear D gene. Trimming took 0 bases from V and 4 from J, leaving 13 bases between them. The CDR3 contains 16 residues. Germline-derived CDR1 and CDR2 are SGHAT and FQNNGV. The DNA of the CDR3 is TGTGCCAGCAGCTTAGACGGGGTCTTAATCGGAAACACCATATATTTT. This gives the protein CASSLDGVLIGNTIYF.

The sample holds a few counts of this clone. The chain joins TRBV6-6 to TRBJ1-4, with 11 bases lining up with TRBD1. The ends lost 8 bases at V and 10 bases at J; junction bases unmatched: 6. CDR1 is MNHNY, CDR2 SVGAGI, per germline (reference sequence). CDR3 length equals 13 residues. The CDR3 nucleotides are TGTGCCAGCGGATCCGGGACAGGGGGAAAACTGTTTTTT. Encoded protein: CASGSGTGGKLFF.

The rearrangement uses TRBV27 and TRBJ1-2; D might be TRBD1 (6 bases). Germline CDR1 is MNHEY and CDR2 is SMNVEV (reference sequence). Trimming stripped 8 bases from V and 0 bases from J, with 16 bases between. The CDR3 consists of 15 residues. The CDR3 bases are TGTGCCAGCGGACCTTTGGGGACACCTAACTATGGCTACACCTTC. This gives the protein CASGPLGTPNYGYTF.

The rearrangement links TRBV7-2 to TRBJ2-6, with D maybe TRBD2 (5 bases). This CDR3 comprises 16 residues. Trimming shortened V by 5 bases and J by 1 base, and 12 bases separated the two germline ends. In germline, CDR1 is SGHTA, CDR2 FQGNSA. This CDR3 is CASSRDSQSGANVLTF. The CDR3 nucleotides read TGTGCCAGCAGCCGGGATTCTCAATCTGGGGCCAACGTCCTGACTTTC.

The chain's CDR3 is CSVEMTLVNYGYTF. CDR3 DNA: TGCAGCGTTGAGATGACACTTGTAAACTATGGCTACACCTTC. The chain is built from TRBV29-1 and TRBJ1-2, with no clear D. V lost 3 bases to trimming and J lost 2 bases, with 13 bases between them. This CDR3 comprises 14 residues. Germline V lookup: CDR1 SQVTM, CDR2 ANQGSEA.

This clone was counted a few times. The CDR3 sequence: CASSSVRTGELFF. CDR3 DNA sequence: TGTGCCAGCAGCTCTGTCCGGACCGGGGAGCTGTTTTTT. J is TRBJ2-2 and V is TRBV7-3; unclear D gene. The CDR3 covers 13 residues. Trimming took 4 bases from V and 5 from J, leaving 8 bases between them. Germline assignment: CDR1 SGHTA and CDR2 FQGTGA.

The chain is built from TRBV27 and TRBJ1-3; possibly TRBD1 for D (6 bases). The CDR3 extends over 13 amino acids. The ends were cut back, 5 bases at V and 8 bases at J, with 13 bases in the middle. Germline V lookup: CDR1 MNHEY, CDR2 SMNVEV (reference sequence). In nucleotides, the CDR3 is TGTGCCAGCAGTGGCAGGGAGGGGGACACCATATATTTT. Its translation is CASSGREGDTIYF.

The V and J genes are TRBV7-9 and TRBJ2-7; 10 bases agree with TRBD1. V dropped 6 bases and J dropped 5; count of bases not matched to a gene: 7. The germline CDR1 and CDR2 sequences are SEHNR and FQNEAQ (reference sequence). The CDR3 contains 14 residues. The CDR3 reads CASRPGTGVHEQYF. DNA of the CDR3: TGTGCCAGCAGACCCGGGACAGGGGTCCACGAGCAGTACTTC.

This clone was seen a few times. The CDR3 loop reads CASSLDRDNEKLFF. The DNA for the CDR3 is TGTGCCAGCAGTTTAGACAGGGATAATGAAAAACTGTTTTTT. V usage is TRBV27 and J usage is TRBJ1-4; TRBD1 matches at 7 bases. CDR1 is MNHEY and CDR2 is SMNVEV in the germline V gene (reference sequence). The CDR3 is 14 amino acids. Unmatched junction bases numbered 1, after V lost 2 bases and J lost 4 bases.